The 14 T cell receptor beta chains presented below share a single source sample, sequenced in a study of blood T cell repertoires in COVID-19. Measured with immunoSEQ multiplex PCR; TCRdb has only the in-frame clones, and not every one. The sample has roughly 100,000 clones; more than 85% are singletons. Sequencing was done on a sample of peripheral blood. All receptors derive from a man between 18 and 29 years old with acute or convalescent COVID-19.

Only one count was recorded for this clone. The chain's CDR3 is CASSQRLAGGYNEQFF. The CDR3, as DNA: TGCGCCAGCAGCCAGAGACTAGCGGGGGGATACAATGAGCAGTTCTTC. The J gene is TRBJ2-1, the V gene TRBV4-1, with TRBD2 matching over 13 bases. The CDR3 sequence is 16 residues long. Germline V CDR1 and CDR2: MGHRA, YSYEKL. V was clipped by 3 bases and J by 4 bases; unmatched bases: 3.

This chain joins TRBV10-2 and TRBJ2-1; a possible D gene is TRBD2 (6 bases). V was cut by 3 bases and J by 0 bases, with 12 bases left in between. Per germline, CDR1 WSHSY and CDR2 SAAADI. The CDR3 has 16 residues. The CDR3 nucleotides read TGCGCCAGCAGTGACTGGGCGGGGAGCTCCTACAATGAGCAGTTCTTC. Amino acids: CASSDWAGSSYNEQFF.

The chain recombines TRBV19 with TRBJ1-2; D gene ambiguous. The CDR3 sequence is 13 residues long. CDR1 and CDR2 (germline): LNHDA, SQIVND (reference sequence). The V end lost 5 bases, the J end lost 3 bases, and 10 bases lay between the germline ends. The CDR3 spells CASSYSGHYGYTF. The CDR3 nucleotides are TGTGCCAGTAGTTACTCTGGGCACTATGGCTACACCTTC. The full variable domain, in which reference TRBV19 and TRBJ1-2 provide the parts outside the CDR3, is DGGITQSPKYLFRKEGQNVTLSCEQNLNHDAMYWYRQDPGQGLRLIYYSQIVNDFQKGDIAEGYSVSREKKESFPLTVTSAQKNPTAFYLCASSYSGHYGYTFGSGTRLTVV.

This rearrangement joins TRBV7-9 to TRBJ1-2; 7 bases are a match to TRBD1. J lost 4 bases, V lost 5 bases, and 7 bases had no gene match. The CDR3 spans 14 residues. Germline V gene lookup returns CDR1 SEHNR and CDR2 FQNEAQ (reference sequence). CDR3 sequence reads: CASSRPGQPYGYTF. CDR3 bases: TGTGCCAGCAGCCGCCCGGGACAGCCCTATGGCTACACCTTC.

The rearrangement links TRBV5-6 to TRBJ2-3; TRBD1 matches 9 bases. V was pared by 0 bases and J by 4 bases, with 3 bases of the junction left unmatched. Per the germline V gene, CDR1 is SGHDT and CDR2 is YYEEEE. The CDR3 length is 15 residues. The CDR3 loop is CASSLATGGADTQYF. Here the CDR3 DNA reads TGTGCCAGCAGCTTGGCGACAGGGGGTGCAGATACGCAGTATTTT.

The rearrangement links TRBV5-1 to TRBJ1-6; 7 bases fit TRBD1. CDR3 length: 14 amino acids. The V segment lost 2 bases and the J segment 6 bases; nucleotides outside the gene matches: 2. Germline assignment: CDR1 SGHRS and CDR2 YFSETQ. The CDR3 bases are TGCGCCAGCAGCTTCGGACAGGTTAATTCACCCCTCCACTTT. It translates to CASSFGQVNSPLHF. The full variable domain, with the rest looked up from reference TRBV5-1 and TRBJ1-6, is KAGVTQTPRYLIKTRGQQVTLSCSPISGHRSVSWYQQTPGQGLQFLFEYFSETQRNKGNFPGRFSGRQFSNSRSEMNVSTLELGDSALYLCASSFGQVNSPLHFGNGTRLTVT.

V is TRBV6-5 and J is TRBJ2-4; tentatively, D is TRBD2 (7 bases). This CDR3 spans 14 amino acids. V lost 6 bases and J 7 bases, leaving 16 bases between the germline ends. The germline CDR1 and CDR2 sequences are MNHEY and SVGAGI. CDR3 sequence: CASSSSGGANIQYF. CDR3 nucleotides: TGTGCCAGCAGCTCGAGTGGGGGGGCCAACATTCAGTACTTC.

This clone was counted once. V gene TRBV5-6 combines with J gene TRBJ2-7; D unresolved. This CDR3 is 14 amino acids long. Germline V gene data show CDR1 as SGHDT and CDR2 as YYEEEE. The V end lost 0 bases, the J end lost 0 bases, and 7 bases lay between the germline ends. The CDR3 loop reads CASSLGEYSYEQYF. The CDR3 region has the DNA TGTGCCAGCAGCTTGGGCGAATACTCCTACGAGCAGTACTTC.

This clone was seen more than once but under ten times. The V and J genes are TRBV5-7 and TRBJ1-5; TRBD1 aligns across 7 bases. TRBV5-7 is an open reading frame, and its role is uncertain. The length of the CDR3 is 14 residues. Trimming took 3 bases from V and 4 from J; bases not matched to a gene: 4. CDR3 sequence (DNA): TGTGCCAGCAGCTACGGGACAGCAAATCAGCCCCAGCATTTT. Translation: CASSYGTANQPQHF.

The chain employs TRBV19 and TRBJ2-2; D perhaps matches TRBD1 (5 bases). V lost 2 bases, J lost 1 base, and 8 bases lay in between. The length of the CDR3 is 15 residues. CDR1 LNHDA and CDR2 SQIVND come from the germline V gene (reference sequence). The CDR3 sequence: CASSITGKNTGELFF. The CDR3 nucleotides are TGTGCCAGTAGTATAACAGGAAAGAACACCGGGGAGCTGTTTTTT. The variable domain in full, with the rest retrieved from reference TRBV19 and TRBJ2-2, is DGGITQSPKYLFRKEGQNVTLSCEQNLNHDAMYWYRQDPGQGLRLIYYSQIVNDFQKGDIAEGYSVSREKKESFPLTVTSAQKNPTAFYLCASSITGKNTGELFFGEGSRLTVL.

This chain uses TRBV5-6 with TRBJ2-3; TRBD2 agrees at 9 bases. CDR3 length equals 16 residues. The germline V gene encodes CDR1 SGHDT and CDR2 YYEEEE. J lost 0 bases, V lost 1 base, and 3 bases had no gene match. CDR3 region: CASSLSLAGSTDTQYF. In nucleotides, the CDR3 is TGTGCCAGCAGCTTGAGCCTAGCGGGGAGCACAGATACGCAGTATTTT.

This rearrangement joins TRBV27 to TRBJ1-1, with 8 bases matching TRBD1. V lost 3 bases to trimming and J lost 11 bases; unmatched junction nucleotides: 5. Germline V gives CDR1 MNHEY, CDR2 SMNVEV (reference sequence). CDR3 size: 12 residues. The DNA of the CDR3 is TGTGCCAGCAGTTTCTTCTACAGGGGGGCTTTCTTT. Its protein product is CASSFFYRGAFF.

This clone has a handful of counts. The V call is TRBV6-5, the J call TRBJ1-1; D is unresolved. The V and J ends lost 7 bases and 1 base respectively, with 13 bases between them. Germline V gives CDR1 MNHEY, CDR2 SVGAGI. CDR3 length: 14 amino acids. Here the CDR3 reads CASTLQTENTEAFF. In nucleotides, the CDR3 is TGTGCCAGCACCCTACAGACGGAGAACACTGAAGCTTTCTTT.

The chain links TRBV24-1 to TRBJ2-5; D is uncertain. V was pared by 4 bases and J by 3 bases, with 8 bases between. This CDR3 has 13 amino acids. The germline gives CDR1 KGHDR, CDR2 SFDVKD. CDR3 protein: CATSDQIKETQYF. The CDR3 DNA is TGTGCCACCAGTGACCAGATAAAAGAGACCCAGTACTTC.